Listed here are 19 T cell receptor beta chains from one sample, sequenced in a study of T cell responses to AZD1222 COVID-19 vaccine. The assay was immunoSEQ multiplex PCR, and TCRdb's table has in-frame clones only and misses some. The sample holds roughly 65,000 clones, over 80% seen once. This specimen was peripheral blood, taken 28 days after the second AZD1222 dose. These receptors all come from an adult who received the AZD1222 COVID-19 vaccine.

The J gene is TRBJ1-1, the V gene TRBV27; 8 nucleotides line up with TRBD1. This CDR3 region has 14 residues. The V segment lost 4 bases and the J segment 2 bases; nucleotides outside the gene matches: 3. Germline V gene sequence: CDR1 MNHEY, CDR2 SMNVEV (reference sequence). In DNA form, the CDR3 reads TGTGCCAGCAGTTCAGGGGGCGGCAACACTGAAGCTTTCTTT. Its translation: CASSSGGGNTEAFF.

The V gene is TRBV11-1, the J gene TRBJ2-5, with D unclear. In germline, CDR1 is SGHAT, CDR2 FQDESV (reference sequence). This CDR3 comprises 14 residues. With 2 bases removed from V and 2 bases from J, the gap between germline ends came to 9 bases. The CDR3: CASSLSAGQETQYF. The DNA for the CDR3 is TGTGCCAGCAGCTTAAGCGCCGGACAAGAGACCCAGTACTTC.

This clone came up a few times. The chain is built from TRBV3-1 (or the pseudogene TRBV3-2) and TRBJ2-5; no reliable D call. This CDR3 contains 14 residues. Germline-derived CDR1 and CDR2 are LGHDT and YNNKEL (reference sequence). Trimming shortened V by 3 bases and J by 5 bases, and 13 bases separated the two germline ends. CDR3 DNA sequence: TGTGCCAGCAGCCATTCAACATCTTACGAGACCCAGTACTTC. The encoded protein is CASSHSTSYETQYF.

Ten or more counts support this clone. The V call is TRBV10-3, the J call TRBJ1-2; D is possibly TRBD1 (6 bases). Per the germline V gene, CDR1 is ENHRY and CDR2 is SYGVKD. This CDR3 comprises 16 residues. V lost 10 bases to trimming and J lost 0 bases, with 21 bases between them. For the CDR3, the DNA is TGTGCCACCAACGGGGGCGCGATCCTCGCTAACTATGGCTACACCTTC. Protein sequence: CATNGGAILANYGYTF.

V is TRBV27 and J is TRBJ2-2, with D possibly being TRBD1 (5 bases). Deletions cut 3 bases from V and 1 base from J, with 9 bases between. Germline-derived CDR1 and CDR2 are MNHEY and SMNVEV (reference sequence). CDR3 length: 15 residues. The CDR3 region has the DNA TGTGCCAGCAGTTTTGGCAGGGAGAACACCGGGGAGCTGTTTTTT. Its translation: CASSFGRENTGELFF.

V gene TRBV2 combines with J gene TRBJ2-1; either TRBD1 or TRBD2 may supply D (5 bases each). Deletions cut 7 bases from V and 4 bases from J, with 14 bases between. The CDR3 is 14 residues long. Germline V gene sequence: CDR1 SNHLY, CDR2 FYNNEI. CDR3 sequence (DNA): TGTGCCAGCAAAGGGCTAGCAGGGTACAATGAGCAGTTCTTC. Translated, it gives CASKGLAGYNEQFF.

The rearrangement uses TRBV5-6 and TRBJ1-2; 12 bases agree with TRBD1. The CDR3 extends over 15 amino acids. In germline, CDR1 is SGHDT, CDR2 YYEEEE. Trimming took 4 bases from V and 4 from J; bases not matched to a gene: 5. The CDR3 sequence is CASSLGQGATYGYTF. CDR3 in DNA: TGTGCCAGCAGCCTGGGACAGGGGGCTACCTATGGCTACACCTTC.

This chain uses TRBV11-2 with TRBJ2-3; D not certain. The CDR3 is 13 residues long. The V and J ends lost 1 base and 8 bases respectively, with 10 bases between them. CDR1 and CDR2 (germline): SGHAT, FQNNGV. This CDR3 is CASSLVSGGTQYF. The DNA for the CDR3 is TGTGCCAGCAGCTTAGTATCGGGTGGTACGCAGTATTTT.

V gene TRBV5-4 combines with J gene TRBJ2-5, with D possibly TRBD2 on 6 matching bases. Trimming stripped 0 bases from V and 4 bases from J, with 16 bases between. Per the germline V gene, CDR1 is SGHNT and CDR2 is YYREEE (reference sequence). This CDR3 has 16 residues. The CDR3 protein is CASSLGGTQARETQYF. The CDR3 DNA reads as TGTGCCAGCAGCTTGGGCGGGACTCAAGCTAGAGAGACCCAGTACTTC. Variable domain in full (rest from reference TRBV5-4 and TRBJ2-5): ETGVTQSPTHLIKTRGQQVTLRCSSQSGHNTVSWYQQALGQGPQFIFQYYREEENGRGNFPPRFSGLQFPNYSSELNVNALELDDSALYLCASSLGGTQARETQYFGPGTRLLVL.

The chain is built from TRBV7-8 and TRBJ1-6; TRBD1 might be the D (5 bases). From germline, CDR1 is SGHVS and CDR2 FQNEAQ. V lost 5 bases to trimming and J lost 6 bases, with 11 bases between them. This CDR3 is built from 14 residues. The CDR3 nucleotides are TGTGCCAGCAGCCCCCCAGACAGTAATTCACCCCTCCACTTT. Its protein product is CASSPPDSNSPLHF.

This chain connects TRBV3-1 (or the pseudogene TRBV3-2) to TRBJ2-1; 13 bases agree with TRBD2. This CDR3 has 20 amino acids. In germline, CDR1 is LGHDT, CDR2 YNNKEL (reference sequence). J was trimmed by 4 bases and V by 4 bases; bases with no gene match: 16. The CDR3 nucleotides read TGTGCCAGCAGCCGACCGAGTCAGGGACTAGCGGGAAAATATTACAATGAGCAGTTCTTC. It codes for CASSRPSQGLAGKYYNEQFF.

The chain links TRBV6-5 to TRBJ1-1; 9 bases are a match to TRBD1. Germline values: CDR1 MNHEY, CDR2 SVGAGI. Trimming at V came to 2 bases and at J to 9 bases, leaving 4 bases not matched to a gene. The CDR3 contains 13 residues. The DNA of the CDR3 is TGTGCCAGCAGTTACCCCGGGACAGGGAAAGCTTTCTTT. Translating it yields CASSYPGTGKAFF.

The rearrangement uses TRBV2 and TRBJ1-1; D unclear. The CDR3 consists of 12 residues. Germline lookup yields CDR1 SNHLY and CDR2 FYNNEI. The ends were cut back, 5 bases at V and 4 bases at J, with 8 bases in the middle. Written as DNA, the CDR3 is TGTGCCAGCAGTTTTCAAGGCACTGAAGCTTTCTTT. Translated: CASSFQGTEAFF.

The count of this clone is one. The chain recombines TRBV11-3 with TRBJ2-1; D is unclear. The V and J ends lost 5 bases and 7 bases respectively, with 15 bases between them. Germline V CDR1 and CDR2: SGHNT, YENEEA. This CDR3 spans 14 amino acids. The CDR3 nucleotides read TGTGCCAGCAGCCCCCCACGTCCCGGTAATGAGCAGTTCTTC. This sequence encodes CASSPPRPGNEQFF.

This chain uses TRBV29-1 with TRBJ1-2; the D is unclear. This CDR3 is 13 amino acids long. Germline V gene data show CDR1 as SQVTM and CDR2 as ANQGSEA. V lost 6 bases, J lost 1 base, and 12 bases lay in between. The CDR3 reads CSVPTSLNYGYTF. The DNA of the CDR3 is TGCAGCGTCCCGACATCTCTTAACTATGGCTACACCTTC.

Only one count was recorded for this clone. This sequence joins TRBV4-1 and TRBJ2-7; TRBD2 agrees at 15 bases. Unmatched junction bases numbered 2, after V lost 4 bases and J lost 4 bases. Germline V gene data show CDR1 as MGHRA and CDR2 as YSYEKL. The CDR3 runs to 15 residues. The CDR3 reads CASSPGLAGGYEQYF. In DNA form, the CDR3 reads TGCGCCAGCAGCCCGGGACTAGCGGGGGGTTACGAGCAGTACTTC.

The V gene is TRBV7-2, the J gene TRBJ2-7, with a weak D call TRBD1 (5 bases). With 5 bases removed from V and 4 bases from J, the gap between germline ends came to 15 bases. Germline CDR1 and CDR2: SGHTA and FQGNSA. The CDR3 extends over 14 amino acids. In DNA form, the CDR3 reads TGTGCCAGCAGCACCGGACAATCCCTTTACGAGCAGTACTTC. Amino acids: CASSTGQSLYEQYF.

The V and J genes are TRBV6-6 and TRBJ2-7, with D perhaps matching TRBD1 or TRBD2 (5 bases each). V was cut by 6 bases and J by 0 bases, with 21 bases left in between. Germline CDR1 and CDR2: MNHNY and SVGAGI (reference sequence). The CDR3 is made up of 17 amino acids. CDR3 sequence: CASSRFAGLAGSYEQYF. CDR3 DNA: TGTGCCAGCAGCCGATTTGCAGGGTTGGCGGGCTCCTACGAGCAGTACTTC.

The chain has TRBV7-9 and TRBJ1-2; D call uncertain. In germline, CDR1 is SEHNR, CDR2 FQNEAQ (reference sequence). This CDR3 is 12 amino acids long. The ends were cut back, 0 bases at V and 4 bases at J, with 3 bases in the middle. The CDR3 DNA is TGTGCCAGCAGCTTAGCTGCCTATGGCTACACCTTC. It encodes CASSLAAYGYTF. Supplemented by reference TRBV7-9 and TRBJ1-2, the full variable domain reads DTGVSQNPRHKITKRGQNVTFRCDPISEHNRLYWYRQTLGQGPEFLTYFQNEAQLEKSRLLSDRFSAERPKGSFSTLEIQRTEQGDSAMYLCASSLAAYGYTFGSGTRLTVV.